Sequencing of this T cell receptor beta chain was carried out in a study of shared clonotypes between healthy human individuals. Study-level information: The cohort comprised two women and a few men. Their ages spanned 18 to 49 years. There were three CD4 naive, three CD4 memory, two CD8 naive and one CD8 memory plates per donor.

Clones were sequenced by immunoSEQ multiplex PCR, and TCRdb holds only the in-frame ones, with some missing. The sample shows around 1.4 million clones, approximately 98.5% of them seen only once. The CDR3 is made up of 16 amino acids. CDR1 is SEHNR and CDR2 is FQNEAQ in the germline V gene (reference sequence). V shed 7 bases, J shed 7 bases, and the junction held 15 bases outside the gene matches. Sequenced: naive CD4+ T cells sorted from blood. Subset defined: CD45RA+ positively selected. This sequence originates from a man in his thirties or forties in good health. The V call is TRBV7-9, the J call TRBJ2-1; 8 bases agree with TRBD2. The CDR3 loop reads CASIGATSGPGNEQFF. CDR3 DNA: TGTGCCAGCATCGGGGCTACTAGCGGTCCGGGGAATGAGCAGTTCTTC.